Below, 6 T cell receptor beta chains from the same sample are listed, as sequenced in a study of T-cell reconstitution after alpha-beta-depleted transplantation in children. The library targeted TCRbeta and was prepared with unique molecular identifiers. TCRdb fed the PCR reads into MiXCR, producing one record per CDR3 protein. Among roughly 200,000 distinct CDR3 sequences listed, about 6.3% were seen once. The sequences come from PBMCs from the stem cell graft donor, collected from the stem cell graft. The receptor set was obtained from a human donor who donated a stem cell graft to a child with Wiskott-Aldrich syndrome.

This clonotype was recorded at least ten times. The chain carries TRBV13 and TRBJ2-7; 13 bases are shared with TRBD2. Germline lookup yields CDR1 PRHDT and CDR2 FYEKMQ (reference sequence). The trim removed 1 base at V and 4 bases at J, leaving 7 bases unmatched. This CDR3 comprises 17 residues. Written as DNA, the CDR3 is TGTGCCAGCAGCTTAGTCCCACTAGCGGGGGGGCTTTACGAGCAGTACTTC. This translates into CASSLVPLAGGLYEQYF.

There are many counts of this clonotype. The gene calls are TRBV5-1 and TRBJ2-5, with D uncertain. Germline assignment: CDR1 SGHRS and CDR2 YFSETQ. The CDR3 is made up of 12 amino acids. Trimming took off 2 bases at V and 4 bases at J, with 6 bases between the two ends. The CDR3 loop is CASSLTRETQYF. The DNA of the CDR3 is TGCGCCAGCAGCTTAACACGAGAGACCCAGTACTTC.

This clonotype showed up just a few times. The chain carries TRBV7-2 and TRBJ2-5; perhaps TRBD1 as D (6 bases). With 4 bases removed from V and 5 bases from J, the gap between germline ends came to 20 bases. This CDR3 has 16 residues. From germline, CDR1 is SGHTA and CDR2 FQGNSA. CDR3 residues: CASSWEQGRVGETQYF. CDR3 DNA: TGTGCCAGCAGCTGGGAACAGGGTCGGGTAGGGGAGACCCAGTACTTC.

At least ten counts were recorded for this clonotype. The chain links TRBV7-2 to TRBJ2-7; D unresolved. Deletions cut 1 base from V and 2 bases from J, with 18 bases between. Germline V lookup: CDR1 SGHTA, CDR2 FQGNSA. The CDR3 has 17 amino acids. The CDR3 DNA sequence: TGTGCCAGCAGCTTAGAAACGGGCGGCACTTTCGCCTACGAGCAGTACTTC. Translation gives CASSLETGGTFAYEQYF.

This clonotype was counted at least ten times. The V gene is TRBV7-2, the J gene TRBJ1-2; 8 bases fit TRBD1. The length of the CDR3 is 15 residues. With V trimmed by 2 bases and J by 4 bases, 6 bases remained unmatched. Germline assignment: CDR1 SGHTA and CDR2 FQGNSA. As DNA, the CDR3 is TGTGCCAGCAGCTTACTAGGACAGGGAAGCTATGGCTACACCTTC. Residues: CASSLLGQGSYGYTF. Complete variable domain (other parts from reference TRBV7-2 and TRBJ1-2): GAGVSQSPSNKVTEKGKDVELRCDPISGHTALYWYRQSLGQGLEFLIYFQGNSAPDKSGLPSDRFSAERTGGSVSTLTIQRTQQEDSAVYLCASSLLGQGSYGYTFGSGTRLTVV.

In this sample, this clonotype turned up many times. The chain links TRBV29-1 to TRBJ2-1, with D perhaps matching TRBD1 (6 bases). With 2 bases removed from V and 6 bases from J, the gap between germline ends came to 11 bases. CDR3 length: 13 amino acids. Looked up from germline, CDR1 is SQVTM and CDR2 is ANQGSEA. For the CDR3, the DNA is TGCAGCGTTGAACATACAGGGAGCAATGAGCAGTTCTTC. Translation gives CSVEHTGSNEQFF.